This T cell receptor beta chain was sequenced in a study of T cell repertoires in cytomegalovirus infection. About the study: The study used recently identified HLA-C-restricted and well-studied HLA-B-restricted CMV epitopes.

This clonotype came up a few times. Its antigen is as yet unknown. Trimming removed 3 bases from V and 3 bases from J, with 7 bases in between. The CDR3 has 13 amino acids. Germline values: CDR1 SGDLS, CDR2 YYNGEE. A single record per CDR3 protein comes from TCRdb applying MiXCR to the reads. The table has about 110,000 distinct CDR3 sequences, around 45% seen once. The origin of this receptor is a human donor in good health (CMV status not recorded). Some clones in this sample may be carry-over from other donors' samples. This rearrangement joins TRBV9 to TRBJ2-1; weak D call: TRBD1 (6 bases). The material sequenced was CD8+ T cells from cultured PBMCs, taken from culture after CMV antigen stimulation. CDR3 residues: CASSGDNYNEQFF. In DNA, the CDR3 is TGTGCCAGCAGCGGGGACAACTACAATGAGCAGTTCTTC.